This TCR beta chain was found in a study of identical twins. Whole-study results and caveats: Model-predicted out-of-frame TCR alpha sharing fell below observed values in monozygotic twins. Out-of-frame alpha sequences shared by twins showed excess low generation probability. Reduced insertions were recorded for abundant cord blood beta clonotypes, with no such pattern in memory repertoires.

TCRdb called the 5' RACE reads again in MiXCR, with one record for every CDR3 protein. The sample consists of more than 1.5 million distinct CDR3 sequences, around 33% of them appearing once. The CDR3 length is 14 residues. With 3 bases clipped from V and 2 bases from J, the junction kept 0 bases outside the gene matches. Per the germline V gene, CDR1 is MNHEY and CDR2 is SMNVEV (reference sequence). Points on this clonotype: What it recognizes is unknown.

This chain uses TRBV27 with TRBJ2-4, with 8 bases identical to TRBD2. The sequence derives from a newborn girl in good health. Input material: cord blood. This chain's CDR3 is CASSFSGTKNIQYF. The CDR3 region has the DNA TGTGCCAGCAGTTTTAGCGGGACCAAAAACATTCAGTACTTC.